Listed here is a single T cell receptor (beta chain). Sequencing was performed with immunoSEQ multiplex PCR; in TCRdb, only in-frame clones are kept and a portion is missing. This table holds about 330,000 clones, 67% found once. This CDR3 comprises 14 residues. J was trimmed by 5 bases and V by 6 bases; bases with no gene match: 8. CDR1 and CDR2 from the germline V gene are SGHRS and YFSETQ. The data originate from a study of cytotoxic CD8 clonotypes in ibrutinib-treated CLL. Study at large: Among the patients, roughly ten presented as relapsed/refractory and about 15 as treatment-naive; 17 to 18 showed unmutated IGHV.

The receptor comes from a human donor with chronic lymphocytic leukemia. The rearrangement joins TRBV5-1 to TRBJ2-1; 7 bases align to TRBD1. This sample comprised PBMCs, obtained after 36 months of ibrutinib treatment. In DNA, the CDR3 is TGCGCCAGCACTCCCGGGACAGCTAACAATGAGCAGTTCTTC. Amino acids: CASTPGTANNEQFF.